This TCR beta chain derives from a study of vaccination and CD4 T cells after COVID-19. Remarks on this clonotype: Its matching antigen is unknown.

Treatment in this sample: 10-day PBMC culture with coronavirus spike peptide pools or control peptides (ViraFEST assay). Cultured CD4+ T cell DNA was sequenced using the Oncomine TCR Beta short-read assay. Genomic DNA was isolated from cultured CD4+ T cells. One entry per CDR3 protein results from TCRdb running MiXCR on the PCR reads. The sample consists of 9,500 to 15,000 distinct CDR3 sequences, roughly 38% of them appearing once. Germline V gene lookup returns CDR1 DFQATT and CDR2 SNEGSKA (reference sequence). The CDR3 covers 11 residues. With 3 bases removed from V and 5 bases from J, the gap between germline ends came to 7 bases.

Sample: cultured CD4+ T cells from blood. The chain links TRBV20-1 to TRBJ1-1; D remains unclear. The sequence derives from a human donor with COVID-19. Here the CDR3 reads CSASPATEAFF. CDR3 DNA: TGCAGTGCTAGTCCGGCGACTGAAGCTTTCTTT.